The rows below give T cell receptor beta chains drawn from one sample of a study of cytomegalovirus exposure and HLA in healthy donors. Method: immunoSEQ multiplex PCR; TCRdb's copy keeps in-frame clones and lacks some. The table records roughly 120,000 clones, approximately 88% of them present only once. The sequencing sample was made of PBMCs. Every receptor here comes from a man aged 18-30 years in good health and CMV-seronegative. Each CDR3 is given with its conserved first and last residue. A D gene is named only where the DNA matches it firmly. The size of a clone is reported for some rows only, either as once, few or many, or as a class for expanded clones.

V gene,clone size,D gene,J gene,CDR3 protein,CDR3 DNA
TRBV19,-,TRBD2,TRBJ2-1,CASAILATSNEQFF,TGTGCCAGTGCGATACTAGCGACGTCGAATGAGCAGTTCTTC
TRBV7-2,-,-,TRBJ2-7,CASSLSHGLTYEQYF,TGTGCCAGCAGCTTATCCCACGGGTTAACCTACGAGCAGTACTTC
TRBV29-1,-,TRBD1,TRBJ1-1,CSAGTGGDTEAFF,TGCAGCGCAGGGACAGGGGGGGACACTGAAGCTTTCTTT
TRBV6-5,-,-,TRBJ2-1,CASSYANEDEQFF,TGTGCCAGCAGTTACGCTAATGAGGATGAGCAGTTCTTC
TRBV6-5,once,-,TRBJ1-4,CASSPLGGLLEKLFF,TGTGCCAGCAGCCCCCTCGGGGGGCTTCTTGAAAAACTGTTTTTT
TRBV25-1,-,TRBD1,TRBJ1-5,CASSKTGMDQPQHF,TGTGCCAGCAGTAAGACAGGGATGGACCAGCCCCAGCATTTT
TRBV15,-,TRBD2,TRBJ2-1,CATSRGRTSGSGNEQFF,TGTGCCACCAGCAGAGGCAGGACTAGCGGGAGTGGAAATGAGCAGTTCTTC
TRBV27,-,-,TRBJ2-7,CASSSPAENYEQYF,TGTGCCAGCAGTTCCCCCGCGGAAAACTACGAGCAGTACTTC
TRBV28,-,TRBD2,TRBJ2-1,CASSFGLAEIYNEQFF,TGTGCCAGCAGTTTTGGACTAGCGGAAATATACAATGAGCAGTTCTTC
TRBV19,-,-,TRBJ2-5,CASSIGFDGDTQYF,TGTGCCAGTAGTATAGGGTTCGACGGAGACACCCAGTACTTC
TRBV5-8,-,-,TRBJ2-7,CASSSYEQYF,TGTGCCAGCAGCTCGTACGAGCAGTACTTC
TRBV5-4,-,-,TRBJ2-5,CASSLVDGQEGETQYF,TGTGCCAGCAGCTTGGTTGACGGACAGGAGGGAGAGACCCAGTACTTC
TRBV2,-,-,TRBJ2-3,CASSVLQNTDTQYF,TGTGCCAGCAGTGTCTTACAGAACACAGATACGCAGTATTTT
TRBV6-1,-,-,TRBJ1-5,CASRLRPNQPQHF,TGTGCCAGCAGACTCAGGCCTAATCAGCCCCAGCATTTT
TRBV29-1,-,TRBD1,TRBJ2-7,CSVSLGQGPYEQYF,TGCAGCGTAAGCCTCGGACAGGGGCCCTACGAGCAGTACTTC